This T cell receptor beta chain was observed in a study of blood T cells in healthy people across ages. The study, taken as a whole, reports: Strong correlation linked observed beta diversity and percent naive T cells.

A second roughly 7 to 11 cycle PCR used barcoded and J-beta primers. TCRdb called the 5' RACE reads again in MiXCR, with one record for every CDR3 protein. The profile shows some 760,000 distinct CDR3 sequences, around 25% of them singletons. This clonotype occurred a few times. The antigen is not known. Germline V gives CDR1 SGHTA, CDR2 FQGNSA. Losses at the gene ends were 6 bases for V and 2 bases for J; bases not matched to a gene: 4. CDR3 length: 14 residues. The sample also formed part of further work on T cells of mothers and their children. This second study says: In this cohort, donors were a few healthy Caucasian mothers plus their six children. Every mother supplied over 9.5 million TCR beta CDR3 reads and every child a few million.

The clonotype comes from a boy younger than 18 in good health. The specimen sequenced was blood. The chain has TRBV7-2 and TRBJ2-3; 8 nucleotides align to TRBD2. CDR3 amino acids: CASRSGGLTDTQYF. Written as DNA, the CDR3 is TGTGCCAGCAGAAGCGGGGGACTCACAGATACGCAGTATTTT.